This entry lists 15 T cell receptor beta chains sequenced from one sample in a study of blood T cell repertoires in COVID-19. Data came from immunoSEQ multiplex PCR; TCRdb stores just in-frame clones and leaves some out. Among fewer than 250,000 clones listed, around 85% were seen once. The sequencing input was peripheral blood. The receptors come from a man younger than 45 with acute or convalescent COVID-19.

The rearrangement joins TRBV9 to TRBJ1-1, with 9 nucleotides matching TRBD1. This CDR3 region has 17 residues. Germline V lookup: CDR1 SGDLS, CDR2 YYNGEE. V shed 0 bases, J shed 3 bases, and the junction held 9 bases outside the gene matches. Written as DNA, the CDR3 is TGTGCCAGCAGCGTAGAAGGGACAGGGTATGTGTACACTGAAGCTTTCTTT. The encoded protein is CASSVEGTGYVYTEAFF.

The chain employs TRBV2 and TRBJ1-1, with a tentative D call TRBD1 (6 bases). From germline, CDR1 is SNHLY and CDR2 FYNNEI. The V end lost 6 bases, the J end lost 1 base, and 18 bases lay between the germline ends. The CDR3 extends over 16 amino acids. The CDR3 here is CASSQTQGMANTEAFF. CDR3 DNA sequence: TGTGCCAGCAGCCAGACACAGGGCATGGCGAACACTGAAGCTTTCTTT.

This chain uses TRBV7-6 with TRBJ2-7; 11 bases map to TRBD2. The CDR3 length is 14 residues. The germline V gene has CDR1 SGHVS and CDR2 FNYEAQ. Germline trimming cut 7 bases from V and 3 bases from J; bases unmatched to any gene: 5. This chain's CDR3 is CASKPGLADYEQYF. CDR3 coding DNA: TGTGCCAGCAAGCCGGGACTAGCGGACTACGAGCAGTACTTC.

This sequence joins TRBV6-5 and TRBJ2-7, with 8 bases identical to TRBD1. The germline V gene has CDR1 MNHEY and CDR2 SVGAGI. The CDR3 is 14 residues long. V lost 6 bases, J lost 0 bases, and 4 bases stayed unmatched. The CDR3 DNA follows: TGTGCCAGCAGAGTGACAGGGGCCTCCTACGAGCAGTACTTC. Amino acids: CASRVTGASYEQYF.

This clone was counted once. The chain employs TRBV28 and TRBJ1-6; maybe TRBD1 (5 bases). This CDR3 is built from 15 residues. With 7 bases removed from V and 7 bases from J, the gap between germline ends came to 17 bases. CDR1 MDHEN and CDR2 SYDVKM come from the germline V gene. CDR3 DNA: TGTGCCAGCACCCAACCGGGGGTAGTAAATTCACCCCTCCACTTT. Protein product: CASTQPGVVNSPLHF.

The chain has TRBV29-1 and TRBJ1-2; 7 bases are shared with TRBD1. The CDR3 contains 13 residues. With 2 bases clipped from V and 7 bases from J, the junction kept 7 bases outside the gene matches. Looked up from germline, CDR1 is SQVTM and CDR2 is ANQGSEA. The CDR3 DNA reads TGCAGCGTTGAATTGACAGGGCGTGGTGGCTACACCTTC. Its translation is CSVELTGRGGYTF.

V usage is TRBV5-1 and J usage is TRBJ1-1; the D gene is possibly TRBD1 (5 bases). V lost 2 bases, J lost 4 bases, and 9 bases lay in between. The CDR3 contains 13 residues. Germline V gene data show CDR1 as SGHRS and CDR2 as YFSETQ. Written as DNA, the CDR3 is TGCGCCAGCAGCTTAGTAAGGGGCACTGAAGCTTTCTTT. This codes for CASSLVRGTEAFF. Full variable domain (rest looked up from reference TRBV5-1 and TRBJ1-1): KAGVTQTPRYLIKTRGQQVTLSCSPISGHRSVSWYQQTPGQGLQFLFEYFSETQRNKGNFPGRFSGRQFSNSRSEMNVSTLELGDSALYLCASSLVRGTEAFFGQGTRLTVV.

The chain has TRBV7-8 and TRBJ2-2, with a possible D match to TRBD1 (6 bases). V was shortened by 5 bases and J by 0 bases, with 7 bases between the two germline ends. The CDR3 spans 14 residues. Germline V lookup: CDR1 SGHVS, CDR2 FQNEAQ. CDR3 protein: CASSRTANTGELFF. Written as DNA, the CDR3 is TGTGCCAGCAGCAGGACAGCGAACACCGGGGAGCTGTTTTTT. Combining the CDR3 with reference TRBV7-8 and TRBJ2-2 gives the whole variable domain GAGVSQSPRYKVAKRGQDVALRCDPISGHVSLFWYQQALGQGPEFLTYFQNEAQLDKSGLPSDRFFAERPEGSVSTLKIQRTQQEDSAVYLCASSRTANTGELFFGEGSRLTVL.

This sequence joins TRBV20-1 and TRBJ2-1; 8 bases fit TRBD2. The CDR3 has 10 residues. Per germline, CDR1 DFQATT and CDR2 SNEGSKA (reference sequence). CDR3 bases: TGCAGCGGGAGGGACAATGAGCAGTTCTTC. It specifies CSGRDNEQFF.

The chain links TRBV4-1 to TRBJ2-3, with a tentative D call TRBD1 (7 bases). The CDR3 consists of 16 residues. Germline V gene lookup returns CDR1 MGHRA and CDR2 YSYEKL. Trimming removed 4 bases from V and 4 bases from J, with 18 bases in between. The CDR3 spells CASSPQGPGGPDTQYF. The DNA of the CDR3 is TGCGCCAGCAGCCCCCAAGGGCCAGGGGGGCCAGATACGCAGTATTTT.

This chain links TRBV28 with TRBJ1-2; 10 positions match TRBD1. The J segment lost 8 bases and the V segment lost 2 bases, leaving 5 bases of the junction unmatched. The CDR3 is 14 amino acids. The germline V gene encodes CDR1 MDHEN and CDR2 SYDVKM. CDR3 in amino acids: CASSLDRGRRGYTF. DNA for the CDR3: TGTGCCAGCAGTTTAGACAGGGGGCGTCGCGGCTACACCTTC.

This clone turned up a few times. The V and J genes are TRBV19 and TRBJ1-5; 7 nucleotides line up with TRBD1. Germline V gives CDR1 LNHDA, CDR2 SQIVND (reference sequence). The CDR3 covers 15 residues. V dropped 3 bases and J dropped 4; count of bases not matched to a gene: 6. The CDR3: CASSMWQGVNQPQHF. The DNA for the CDR3 is TGTGCCAGTAGTATGTGGCAGGGGGTAAATCAGCCCCAGCATTTT.

CDR3 in DNA: TGTGCCAGCAGCACCAGAAGCGGGAGGCCCGGTTACAATGAGCAGTTCTTC. Its translation is CASSTRSGRPGYNEQFF. The rearrangement uses TRBV11-3 and TRBJ2-1; 9 nucleotides match TRBD2. The trim removed 5 bases at V and 4 bases at J, leaving 12 bases unmatched. CDR3 length equals 17 residues. The germline V gene has CDR1 SGHNT and CDR2 YENEEA.

This chain connects TRBV14 to TRBJ1-1, with D possibly TRBD1 on 5 matching bases. The CDR3 contains 14 residues. With 1 base removed from V and 7 bases from J, the gap between germline ends came to 13 bases. The germline V gene has CDR1 SGHDN and CDR2 FVKESK. In nucleotides, the CDR3 is TGTGCCAGCAGCCAAGTCTCGACAGCCCTTGAAGCTTTCTTT. Its translation is CASSQVSTALEAFF.

The gene calls are TRBV18 and TRBJ2-3; 9 bases match TRBD2. With 11 bases clipped from V and 4 bases from J, the junction kept 10 bases outside the gene matches. The CDR3 contains 14 residues. Per germline, CDR1 KGHSH and CDR2 LQKENI. As DNA, the CDR3 is TGTGCCTCATCAGGCGGGAGGGCCCCAGATACGCAGTATTTT. Its translation: CASSGGRAPDTQYF.